These 28 T cell receptor beta chains were all obtained from the same sample, sequenced in a study of Tregs in tolerant kidney transplant recipients. Here immunoSEQ multiplex PCR was the method, and the copy in TCRdb shows in-frame clones only, minus some. The sample has approximately 50,000 clones; 91% are singletons. Related graft donors supplied nonmyeloablative bone marrow transplants, and mixed chimerism was transient. This material consisted of CD8+ T cells from blood (PBMCs), taken 24 months after the transplant. These receptors came from a human patient who received a combined kidney and bone marrow transplant. Some T cells may be provided by the graft donor.

The genes are TRBV9 and TRBJ2-1; TRBD2 matches 10 bases. Trimming cost V 3 bases and J 5 bases; bases outside gene matches: 5. Per germline, CDR1 SGDLS and CDR2 YYNGEE. This CDR3 contains 15 residues. DNA for the CDR3: TGTGCCAGCAGCGGCGGACTAGCGGATAACAATGAGCAGTTCTTC. It yields the protein CASSGGLADNNEQFF.

This chain connects TRBV5-6 to TRBJ2-7; 10 bases line up with TRBD1. The germline gives CDR1 SGHDT, CDR2 YYEEEE. This CDR3 comprises 14 residues. With 4 bases clipped from V and 6 bases from J, the junction kept 7 bases outside the gene matches. CDR3 sequence: CASSDGTGEAEQYF. The DNA of the CDR3 is TGTGCCAGCAGCGACGGGACAGGGGAAGCCGAGCAGTACTTC.

For the CDR3, the DNA is TGTGCCAGTAGTATGAGGGTCTACAATGAGCAGTTCTTC. Translation gives CASSMRVYNEQFF. This chain uses TRBV19 with TRBJ2-1, with D possibly being TRBD2 (5 bases). Germline V gives CDR1 LNHDA, CDR2 SQIVND (reference sequence). Trimming removed 3 bases at V and 3 bases at J, with 6 bases between. This CDR3 region has 13 residues.

The V and J genes are TRBV5-1 and TRBJ2-7; D gene ambiguous. The CDR3 extends over 13 amino acids. V was shortened by 0 bases and J by 2 bases, with 6 bases between the two germline ends. Germline values: CDR1 SGHRS, CDR2 YFSETQ. For the CDR3, the DNA is TGCGCCAGCAGCTTGGTAGCAGCCTACGAGCAGTACTTC. Its translation is CASSLVAAYEQYF. The full variable domain, completed using reference TRBV5-1 and TRBJ2-7, is KAGVTQTPRYLIKTRGQQVTLSCSPISGHRSVSWYQQTPGQGLQFLFEYFSETQRNKGNFPGRFSGRQFSNSRSEMNVSTLELGDSALYLCASSLVAAYEQYFGPGTRLTVT.

The chain combines TRBV13 with TRBJ2-2, with 16 bases fitting TRBD2. Germline-derived CDR1 and CDR2 are PRHDT and FYEKMQ (reference sequence). The CDR3 extends over 18 amino acids. The junction had 8 bases not matched to a gene; V was cut back by 4 bases and J by 6 bases. The CDR3 spells CASSWGLAGGRRSGELFF. Here the CDR3 DNA reads TGTGCCAGCAGCTGGGGACTAGCGGGAGGGAGGCGGTCCGGGGAGCTGTTTTTT.

Written as DNA, the CDR3 is TGTGCCAGCAGTCTCCCGGGACAAGCGAACACTGAAGCTTTCTTT. Amino acid sequence: CASSLPGQANTEAFF. The chain joins TRBV6-1 to TRBJ1-1; weak D call: TRBD1 (6 bases). The CDR3 consists of 15 residues. The V end was cut by 5 bases, the J end by 1 base, with 14 bases between. CDR1 is MNHNS and CDR2 is SASEGT in the germline V gene.

The V and J genes are TRBV27 and TRBJ2-7; 7 bases fit TRBD2. There are 14 residues in the CDR3. V was clipped by 2 bases and J by 2 bases; unmatched bases: 3. Germline-derived CDR1 and CDR2 are MNHEY and SMNVEV (reference sequence). DNA for the CDR3: TGTGCCAGCAGTTTAGGGCTAGCGGCCTACGAGCAGTACTTC. This translates into CASSLGLAAYEQYF.

This clone was seen a few times. V gene TRBV11-2 combines with J gene TRBJ2-7; D uncertain. The CDR3 loop spans 13 amino acids. Between the trimmed V and J ends, which lost 2 bases and 5 bases, there was a span of 10 bases. In germline, CDR1 is SGHAT, CDR2 FQNNGV. The chain's CDR3 is CASSLSAGHEQYF. The CDR3 DNA sequence: TGTGCCAGCAGCTTAAGTGCTGGCCACGAGCAGTACTTC.

This clone occurred once. CDR3 DNA sequence: TGTGCCATCCGGGACTTCTCCTACGAGCAGTACTTC. Protein sequence: CAIRDFSYEQYF. The chain combines TRBV10-3 with TRBJ2-5, with D perhaps matching TRBD2 (6 bases). The DNA end lines up better with TRBJ2-7; the J call may be wrong. Looked up from germline, CDR1 is ENHRY and CDR2 is SYGVKD. The CDR3 has 12 residues.

The chain couples TRBV6-5 to TRBJ1-1; D may be TRBD1 (6 bases). Germline V gene data show CDR1 as MNHEY and CDR2 as SVGAGI. V gave up 7 bases and J gave up 2 bases, with 11 bases separating them. The CDR3 extends over 13 amino acids. CDR3 DNA: TGTGCCAGCACCTTGACAGGTAACACTGAAGCTTTCTTT. It yields the protein CASTLTGNTEAFF.

The chain is built from TRBV7-2 and TRBJ2-2, with 9 positions matching TRBD2. J was trimmed by 4 bases and V by 9 bases; bases with no gene match: 18. The CDR3 is made up of 18 amino acids. The germline V gene encodes CDR1 SGHTA and CDR2 FQGNSA. The CDR3 DNA follows: TGTGCCAGTGCGAGGGCGCTAGCGGGAACCCTGAGCACCGGGGAGCTGTTTTTT. Its translation is CASARALAGTLSTGELFF.

The chain combines TRBV4-1 with TRBJ2-3; perhaps TRBD2 as D (6 bases). With 2 bases removed from V and 5 bases from J, the gap between germline ends came to 11 bases. Germline-derived CDR1 and CDR2 are MGHRA and YSYEKL. The CDR3 loop spans 14 amino acids. The CDR3 region is CASSQWGVVDTQYF. Here the CDR3 DNA reads TGCGCCAGCAGCCAATGGGGGGTAGTAGATACGCAGTATTTT.

V and J are TRBV5-5 and TRBJ1-2, with D tentatively TRBD1 (6 bases). The V and J ends lost 0 bases and 8 bases respectively, with 17 bases between them. CDR1 is SGHKS, CDR2 YYEKEE, per germline (reference sequence). The CDR3 covers 15 residues. Here the CDR3 reads CASSLGFGGAIGYTF. The CDR3 coding sequence is TGTGCCAGCAGCTTGGGCTTTGGGGGGGCGATCGGCTACACCTTC.

The chain carries TRBV5-1 and TRBJ2-7, with 9 bases matching TRBD1. Trimming at V came to 1 base and at J to 3 bases, leaving 5 bases not matched to a gene. This CDR3 contains 15 residues. Germline V gene data show CDR1 as SGHRS and CDR2 as YFSETQ. CDR3 in DNA: TGCGCCAGCAGCTTGTCGGGACAGGGTGACTACGAGCAGTACTTC. Encoded protein: CASSLSGQGDYEQYF.

The V gene is TRBV7-3, the J gene TRBJ2-7; D perhaps matches TRBD2 (6 bases). The CDR3 contains 13 residues. Germline V gene data show CDR1 as SGHTA and CDR2 as FQGTGA. V was pared by 8 bases and J by 0 bases, with 11 bases between. This chain's CDR3 is CASRDSSSYEQYF. In nucleotides, the CDR3 is TGTGCCAGCCGGGACTCCAGCTCCTACGAGCAGTACTTC.

The J gene is TRBJ2-5, the V gene TRBV2; 9 nucleotides align to TRBD1. Germline CDR1 and CDR2: SNHLY and FYNNEI. The CDR3 runs to 14 residues. Unmatched junction bases numbered 6, after V lost 9 bases and J lost 1 base. The CDR3 DNA reads as TGTGCCAGTTGGACAGGGGAGACCCAAGAGACCCAGTACTTC. It encodes CASWTGETQETQYF.

For the CDR3, the DNA is TGTGCCACGAGTGGAGGGGGCGAGAACACCGGGGAGCTGTTTTTT. Translating gives CATSGGGENTGELFF. The chain has TRBV10-3 and TRBJ2-2; a possible D gene is TRBD1 (7 bases). Germline V gives CDR1 ENHRY, CDR2 SYGVKD. V was clipped by 10 bases and J by 1 base, with 16 bases between them. This CDR3 contains 15 residues.

The rearrangement uses TRBV27 and TRBJ2-7; TRBD2 matches at 8 bases. With 1 base clipped from V and 1 base from J, the junction kept 3 bases outside the gene matches. Germline lookup yields CDR1 MNHEY and CDR2 SMNVEV (reference sequence). The CDR3 runs 15 residues. The CDR3 DNA reads TGTGCCAGCAGTTTATGGCGGGAGGTATCCTACGAGCAGTACTTC. It codes for CASSLWREVSYEQYF.

By sample share, this clone is medium-sized. Distinct nucleotide sequences in the sample also encode this CDR3. V gene TRBV4-1 combines with J gene TRBJ1-3, with a weak D call TRBD1 (5 bases). This CDR3 spans 16 amino acids. Germline values: CDR1 MGHRA, CDR2 YSYEKL. V shed 0 bases and J shed 1 base, with 10 bases lying between them. The CDR3 DNA reads as TGCGCCAGCAGCCAAGACGTGGGGGGTTCTGGAAACACCATATATTTT. Amino acids: CASSQDVGGSGNTIYF.

This clone occurred once. The rearrangement joins TRBV5-1 to TRBJ1-3; 9 nucleotides line up with TRBD1. J gave up 4 bases and V 3 bases, and 5 bases lay outside the gene matches. CDR1 is SGHRS, CDR2 YFSETQ, per germline. There are 15 residues in the CDR3. The CDR3 DNA reads TGCGCCAGCAGCTCGGACAGGGGCTCAGGAAACACCATATATTTT. Its protein is CASSSDRGSGNTIYF.

As concerns this clone: Distinct nucleotide sequences in the sample also encode this CDR3. This chain links TRBV5-1 with TRBJ1-6; 7 bases are a match to TRBD1. The junction had 0 bases not matched to a gene; V was cut back by 0 bases and J by 6 bases. There are 14 residues in the CDR3. Per the germline V gene, CDR1 is SGHRS and CDR2 is YFSETQ. The CDR3 DNA follows: TGCGCCAGCAGCTTGGGACAGGGTAATTCACCCCTCCACTTT. Amino acids: CASSLGQGNSPLHF. Variable domain in full (rest from reference TRBV5-1 and TRBJ1-6): KAGVTQTPRYLIKTRGQQVTLSCSPISGHRSVSWYQQTPGQGLQFLFEYFSETQRNKGNFPGRFSGRQFSNSRSEMNVSTLELGDSALYLCASSLGQGNSPLHFGNGTRLTVT.

This chain links TRBV27 with TRBJ2-1, with 7 bases matching TRBD1. The CDR3 sequence is 13 residues long. CDR1 and CDR2 (germline): MNHEY, SMNVEV (reference sequence). The J segment lost 14 bases and the V segment lost 2 bases, leaving 9 bases of the junction unmatched. Written as DNA, the CDR3 is TGTGCCAGCAGTTTAGACAGGGCCACTATTAAGTTCTTC. Translation: CASSLDRATIKFF.

This clone was seen just once. V and J are TRBV5-6 and TRBJ2-7; 9 bases align to TRBD1. CDR1 and CDR2 (germline): SGHDT, YYEEEE. The CDR3 spans 15 residues. V gave up 2 bases and J gave up 4 bases; unmatched junction bases: 7. CDR3 nucleotides: TGTGCCAGCAGCTTCCGACAGGGGGAGGCTTACGAGCAGTACTTC. Its translation: CASSFRQGEAYEQYF. Full variable domain (rest looked up from reference TRBV5-6 and TRBJ2-7): DAGVTQSPTHLIKTRGQQVTLRCSPKSGHDTVSWYQQALGQGPQFIFQYYEEEERQRGNFPDRFSGHQFPNYSSELNVNALLLGDSALYLCASSFRQGEAYEQYFGPGTRLTVT.

The V call is TRBV7-8, the J call TRBJ2-7, with TRBD1 matching over 8 bases. J lost 6 bases, V lost 5 bases, and 6 bases had no gene match. CDR1 SGHVS and CDR2 FQNEAQ come from the germline V gene. The CDR3 is made up of 13 amino acids. The CDR3 DNA reads TGTGCCAGCAGCCCGCCACAGGGGGGCGAGCAGTACTTC. Encoded protein: CASSPPQGGEQYF.

In its sample, this clone was seen once. The chain is built from TRBV11-3 and TRBJ1-2; D is unclear. The CDR3 totals 13 residues. The V gene lost 3 bases and the J gene lost 4 bases, with 9 bases spanning the gap. Germline CDR1 and CDR2: SGHNT and YENEEA. CDR3 loop: CASSFPYFYGYTF. CDR3 coding DNA: TGTGCCAGCAGCTTTCCTTACTTCTATGGCTACACCTTC.

The chain combines TRBV13 with TRBJ2-1; TRBD1 matches 7 bases. This CDR3 is 15 amino acids long. CDR1 is PRHDT and CDR2 is FYEKMQ in the germline V gene (reference sequence). Germline trimming cut 2 bases from V and 7 bases from J; bases unmatched to any gene: 8. This CDR3 reads CASSLSFRGLNEQFF. The CDR3 coding sequence is TGTGCCAGCAGCTTAAGTTTTAGGGGGCTGAATGAGCAGTTCTTC. Full variable domain (rest looked up from reference TRBV13 and TRBJ2-1): AAGVIQSPRHLIKEKRETATLKCYPIPRHDTVYWYQQGPGQDPQFLISFYEKMQSDKGSIPDRFSAQQFSDYHSELNMSSLELGDSALYFCASSLSFRGLNEQFFGPGTRLTVL.

J is TRBJ2-7 and V is TRBV15, with 9 nucleotides matching TRBD1. Per germline, CDR1 LNHNV and CDR2 YYDKDF (reference sequence). Germline trimming cut 5 bases from V and 0 bases from J; bases unmatched to any gene: 11. The CDR3 runs to 17 residues. The CDR3 here is CATSEIWGQGASYEQYF. In DNA form, the CDR3 reads TGTGCCACCAGCGAAATCTGGGGACAGGGTGCCTCCTACGAGCAGTACTTC.

This clone was counted a single time. The CDR3: CASSLSGTSGYEQYF. In DNA form, the CDR3 reads TGCGCCAGCAGCCTCTCCGGGACTAGCGGTTACGAGCAGTACTTC. The chain is built from TRBV4-3 and TRBJ2-7, with 11 bases aligning to TRBD2. CDR3 length equals 15 residues. The V and J ends lost 4 bases and 4 bases, in that order; junction bases with no gene match: 6. CDR1 LGHNA and CDR2 YSLEER come from the germline V gene.